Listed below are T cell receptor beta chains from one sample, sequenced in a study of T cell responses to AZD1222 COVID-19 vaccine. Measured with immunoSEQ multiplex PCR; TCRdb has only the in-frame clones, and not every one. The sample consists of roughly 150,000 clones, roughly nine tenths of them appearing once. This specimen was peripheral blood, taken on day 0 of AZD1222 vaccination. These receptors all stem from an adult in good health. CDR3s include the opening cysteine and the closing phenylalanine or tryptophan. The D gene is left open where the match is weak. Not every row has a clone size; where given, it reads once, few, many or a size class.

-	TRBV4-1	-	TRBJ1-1	TGCGCCAGCAGCCAAAGGGACAATATGAACACTGAAGCTTTCTTT	CASSQRDNMNTEAFF
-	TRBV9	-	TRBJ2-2	TGTGCCAGCAGCGTAAGAGGGGACACCGGGGAGCTGTTTTTT	CASSVRGDTGELFF
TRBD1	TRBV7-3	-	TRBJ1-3	TGTGCCAGCAGCTTACAGGGGGCGGCTGGAAACACCATATATTTT	CASSLQGAAGNTIYF
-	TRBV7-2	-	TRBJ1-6	TGTGCCAGCAGCGCAAGCCGGGCCAGCAATTCACCCCTCCACTTT	CASSASRASNSPLHF
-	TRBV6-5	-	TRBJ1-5	TGTGCCAGCAGAAGAAACAGGGAGTTCAATCAGCCCCAGCATTTT	CASRRNREFNQPQHF
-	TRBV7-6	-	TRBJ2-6	TGTGCCAGCAGCTTAGGCCGTAACTCTGGGGCCAACGTCCTGACTTTC	CASSLGRNSGANVLTF
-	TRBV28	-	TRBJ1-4	TGTGCCAGCAGTTTACCAACTAATGAAAAACTGTTTTTT	CASSLPTNEKLFF
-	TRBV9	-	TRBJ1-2	TGTGCCAGCAGCGCCGGGGAAATGATAGATGGCTACACCTTC	CASSAGEMIDGYTF
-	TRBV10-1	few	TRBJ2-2	TGCGCCAGCAGTGAGTCACGGGAAAAGGAGCTGTTTTTT	CASSESREKELFF
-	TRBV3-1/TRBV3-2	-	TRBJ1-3	TGTGCCAGCAGCCAAGTTTACGACACCATATATTTT	CASSQVYDTIYF
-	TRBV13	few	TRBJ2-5	TGTGCCAGCAGGTGGCGCCAAGAGACCCAGTACTTC	CASRWRQETQYF
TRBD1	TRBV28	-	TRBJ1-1	TGTGCCAGCAGTTTATCCCCAGGGGGAGAATGGACTGAAGCTTTCTTT	CASSLSPGGEWTEAFF
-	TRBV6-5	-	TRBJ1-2	TGTGCCAGCAGTTACTCAGGCCGGACATTAGGAGGCTACACCTTC	CASSYSGRTLGGYTF
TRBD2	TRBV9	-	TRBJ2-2	TGTGCCAGCAGCCCAAAGGTTGCGGGAGGTGGGACCGGGGAGCTGTTTTTT	CASSPKVAGGGTGELFF
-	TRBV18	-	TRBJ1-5	TGTGCCAGCTCCGTCAGAGGCACAGGAAGCAATCAGCCCCAGCATTTT	CASSVRGTGSNQPQHF
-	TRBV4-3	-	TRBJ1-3	TGCGCCAGCAGCCAAAGAGCGGGTCTCTCTGGAAACACCATATATTTT	CASSQRAGLSGNTIYF
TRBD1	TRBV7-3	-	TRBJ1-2	TGTGCCAGCAGCCCCCTCCCGTTGGGACAGGGGGCAAGTGGCTATGGCTACACCTTC	CASSPLPLGQGASGYGYTF
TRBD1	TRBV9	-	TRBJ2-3	TGTGCCAGCAGCGCAGGATGGACAGGGGGTAGCACAGATACGCAGTATTTT	CASSAGWTGGSTDTQYF
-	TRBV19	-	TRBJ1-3	TGTGCCAGTACCACGCAGGGGACTGGAAACACCATATATTTT	CASTTQGTGNTIYF
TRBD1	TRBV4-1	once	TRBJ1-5	TGCGCCAGCAGCCACTTTTTAACTGACAGGGATAGCAATCAGCCCCAGCATTTT	CASSHFLTDRDSNQPQHF
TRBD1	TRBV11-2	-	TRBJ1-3	TGTGCCAGCAGCTTAGATCTGGGACAGTTCTCTGGAAACACCATATATTTT	CASSLDLGQFSGNTIYF
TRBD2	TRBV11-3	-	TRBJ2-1	TGTGCCAGCAGCTTGGCCGGGACTAGCAGCTACAATGAGCAGTTCTTC	CASSLAGTSSYNEQFF
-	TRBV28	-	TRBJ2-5	TGTGCCAGCAGACAGCAGGGCATACAAGAGACCCAGTACTTC	CASRQQGIQETQYF
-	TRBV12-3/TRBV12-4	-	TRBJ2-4	TGTGCCAGCAGTTCCGAGAAGGGGTACATTCAGTACTTC	CASSSEKGYIQYF
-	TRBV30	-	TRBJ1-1	TGTGCCTGGAGAGAACAGGGGAACACTGAAGCTTTCTTT	CAWREQGNTEAFF
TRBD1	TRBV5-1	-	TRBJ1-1	TGCGCCAGCAGCCTTACAGGGGGCGAGATGAACACTGAAGCTTTCTTT	CASSLTGGEMNTEAFF
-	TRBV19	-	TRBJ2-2	TGTGCCAGTAGTAATTCGCGTACCTACACCGGGGAGCTGTTTTTT	CASSNSRTYTGELFF
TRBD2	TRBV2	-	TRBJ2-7	TGTGCCAGCAGGGCAGCTGGACTAGTCTCCGAGCAGTACTTC	CASRAAGLVSEQYF
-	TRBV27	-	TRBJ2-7	TGTGCCAGCACCTCCCCCCGGGACATCTCCTACGAGCAGTACTTC	CASTSPRDISYEQYF
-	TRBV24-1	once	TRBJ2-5	TGTGCCACCAGTGATTTGGATGGGGGCGCGTACTTC	CATSDLDGGAYF
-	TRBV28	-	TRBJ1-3	TGTGCCAGCAGTCCCCCTGGGGCCCCCATATATTTT	CASSPPGAPIYF
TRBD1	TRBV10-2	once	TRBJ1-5	TGCGCCAGCAGGCCGTTAAGGACAGGGCTGCCCCAGCATTTT	CASRPLRTGLPQHF
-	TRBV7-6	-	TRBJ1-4	TGTGCCAGCAGCTTAACCCTTGGGCCGGGGTCGAATGAAAAACTGTTTTTT	CASSLTLGPGSNEKLFF
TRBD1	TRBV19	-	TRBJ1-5	TGTGCCAGTAGTTTTGACAGGGTGGGAAGCAATCAGCCCCAGCATTTT	CASSFDRVGSNQPQHF
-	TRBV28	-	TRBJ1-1	TGTGCCAGCAGTTTATCCCTTGCACAGGGTTGGAACACTGAAGCTTTCTTT	CASSLSLAQGWNTEAFF
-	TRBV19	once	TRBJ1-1	TGTGCCAGTAGTGCCCAGTTCATGGACACTGAAGCTTTCTTT	CASSAQFMDTEAFF
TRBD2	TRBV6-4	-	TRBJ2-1	TGTGCCAGCAGCGTAGCGGGGGGCCACTACAATGAGCAGTTCTTC	CASSVAGGHYNEQFF
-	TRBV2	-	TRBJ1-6	TGTGCCAGCAAGGCAGGGTTGAGAAATTCACCCCTCCACTTT	CASKAGLRNSPLHF
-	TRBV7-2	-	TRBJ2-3	TGTGCCAGCAGAAAAGCGGTGGGTGCAGATACGCAGTATTTT	CASRKAVGADTQYF
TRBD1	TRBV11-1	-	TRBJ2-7	TGTGCCAGCAGCACCAGACAGGGGGCTTTGGGCGAGCAGTACTTC	CASSTRQGALGEQYF
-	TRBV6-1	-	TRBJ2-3	TGTGCCAGCAGTGAAAGAACAGGCATGGATACGCAGTATTTT	CASSERTGMDTQYF
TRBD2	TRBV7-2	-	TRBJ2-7	TGTGCCAGCAGCTCCTATAGCGGGAGTCTTTACGAGCAGTACTTC	CASSSYSGSLYEQYF
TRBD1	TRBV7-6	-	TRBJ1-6	TGTGCCAGCAGCTTAGGAGCGGGGGGACAGGGACGTTGGTCACCCCTCCACTTT	CASSLGAGGQGRWSPLHF
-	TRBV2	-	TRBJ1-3	TGTGCCAGCAGAAGATCCTCTGGAAACACCATATATTTT	CASRRSSGNTIYF
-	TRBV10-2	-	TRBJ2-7	TGCGCCAGCAGTGACTTTGGGGAACGAGCCTACGAGCAGTACTTC	CASSDFGERAYEQYF
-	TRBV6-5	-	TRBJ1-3	TGTGCCAGCAGTCCAACGAGCTCTGGAAACACCATATATTTT	CASSPTSSGNTIYF
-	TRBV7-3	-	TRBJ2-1	TGTGCCAGCAGCACGGGGGACTACAATGAGCAGTTCTTC	CASSTGDYNEQFF
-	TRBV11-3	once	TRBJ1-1	TGTGCCAGCAGCTTGCTGGGGACTGAAGCTTTCTTT	CASSLLGTEAFF
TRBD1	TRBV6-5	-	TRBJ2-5	TGTGCCAGCAGACGGACAGGGATCGAGACCCAGTACTTC	CASRRTGIETQYF
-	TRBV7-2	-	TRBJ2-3	TGTGCCAGCAGCTTAGCTCGCCAGGATACGCAGTATTTT	CASSLARQDTQYF
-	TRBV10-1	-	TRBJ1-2	TGCGCCAGCAGTGAGTCGAGGTACTATGGCTACACCTTC	CASSESRYYGYTF
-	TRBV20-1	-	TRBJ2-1	TGCAGTGCTAGTAAGGCTACAAGGAATGAGCAGTTCTTC	CSASKATRNEQFF
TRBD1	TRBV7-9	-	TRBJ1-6	TGTGCCAGCAGCTCCCGACAGGGTATGGATTCACCCCTCCACTTT	CASSSRQGMDSPLHF
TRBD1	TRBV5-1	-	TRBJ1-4	TGCGCCAGCAGCTTGGGACAGGGGGATGAAAAACTGTTTTTT	CASSLGQGDEKLFF